These 18 T cell receptor beta chains share one sample of origin, sequenced in a study of blood T cell repertoires in COVID-19. Profiled with immunoSEQ multiplex PCR; TCRdb holds only in-frame clones, not every one. Of around 80,000 clones in the sample, roughly nine tenths were seen once. The sample taken for sequencing was peripheral blood. These receptors all come from a human donor in a cohort sampled during active COVID-19.

V and J are TRBV7-8 and TRBJ2-1, with 14 bases identical to TRBD2. The length of the CDR3 is 19 residues. Germline V CDR1 and CDR2: SGHVS, FQNEAQ. V shed 5 bases, J shed 6 bases, and the junction held 15 bases outside the gene matches. The CDR3 protein is CASSPDGLAGGATGNEQFF. For the CDR3, the DNA is TGTGCCAGCAGCCCCGACGGACTAGCGGGAGGTGCGACGGGCAATGAGCAGTTCTTC.

This clone has a count of ten or more. The gene calls are TRBV11-2 and TRBJ2-1; 9 bases line up with TRBD2. CDR3 length: 15 amino acids. In germline, CDR1 is SGHAT, CDR2 FQNNGV. Trimming cost V 5 bases and J 4 bases; bases outside gene matches: 6. CDR3 bases: TGTGCCAGCAGCCTTGGAGCGGGAGGATACAATGAGCAGTTCTTC. It codes for CASSLGAGGYNEQFF.

The genes are TRBV10-2 and TRBJ2-1, with 10 bases matching TRBD2. CDR1 and CDR2 from the germline V gene are WSHSY and SAAADI. Germline trimming cut 8 bases from V and 7 bases from J; bases unmatched to any gene: 5. The CDR3 length is 13 residues. The CDR3 sequence: CASEGSGGNEQFF. The CDR3, as DNA: TGCGCCAGCGAAGGTAGCGGGGGGAATGAGCAGTTCTTC.

The chain links TRBV6-1 to TRBJ2-7; TRBD2 is a possible D gene (7 bases). V gave up 3 bases and J gave up 4 bases, with 16 bases separating them. Germline V gene data show CDR1 as MNHNS and CDR2 as SASEGT. This CDR3 is 15 amino acids long. The CDR3 sequence is CASSDRGGRIYEQYF. DNA of the CDR3: TGTGCCAGCAGTGATAGGGGGGGGCGCATTTACGAGCAGTACTTC.

The chain employs TRBV12-3 or TRBV12-4 and TRBJ1-1; D gene ambiguous. This CDR3 comprises 12 residues. V lost 7 bases and J lost 5, with 11 bases in between. The CDR3 DNA reads TGTGCCAGCACCCAGGCGGGGACTGAAGCTTTCTTT. Translation: CASTQAGTEAFF.

This clone was seen a handful of times. CDR3 loop: CASSSRAGGNEQFF. The CDR3 DNA reads TGTGCCAGCAGCTCGCGGGCGGGCGGGAATGAGCAGTTCTTC. J is TRBJ2-1 and V is TRBV7-2; tentative D call: TRBD2 (5 bases). The CDR3 covers 14 residues. CDR1 is SGHTA and CDR2 is FQGNSA in the germline V gene. V dropped 4 bases and J dropped 7 bases, with 14 bases sitting between them.

In this sample, this clone turned up once. This chain connects TRBV6-5 to TRBJ1-5; 12 positions agree with TRBD1. The CDR3 loop spans 14 amino acids. With 8 bases clipped from V and 6 bases from J, the junction kept 5 bases outside the gene matches. Per the germline V gene, CDR1 is MNHEY and CDR2 is SVGAGI. As DNA, the CDR3 is TGTGCCAGCCGGGGACAGGGGGCTCGTCAGCCCCAGCATTTT. This encodes CASRGQGARQPQHF.

V gene TRBV5-1 combines with J gene TRBJ2-1; TRBD1 is a possible D gene (5 bases). Deletions cut 4 bases from V and 0 bases from J, with 17 bases between. Germline CDR1 is SGHRS and CDR2 is YFSETQ. The CDR3 runs to 17 residues. The CDR3 loop reads CASSKIDSPYSYNEQFF. The CDR3 DNA sequence: TGCGCCAGCAGCAAGATAGACAGTCCCTACTCCTACAATGAGCAGTTCTTC.

This chain uses TRBV7-9 with TRBJ2-3; D gene uncertain. The germline gives CDR1 SEHNR, CDR2 FQNEAQ (reference sequence). Trimming shortened V by 5 bases and J by 0 bases, and 9 bases separated the two germline ends. This CDR3 is built from 14 residues. The CDR3 coding sequence is TGTGCCAGCAGCACGACACTGAGCACAGATACGCAGTATTTT. Protein sequence: CASSTTLSTDTQYF.

The chain combines TRBV28 with TRBJ2-5; 7 nucleotides line up with TRBD1. The J call is uncertain, as TRBJ2-7 better fits the DNA end. CDR1 is MDHEN, CDR2 SYDVKM, per germline. This CDR3 is built from 14 residues. In DNA, the CDR3 is TGTGCCAGCAGTCCGTACAGGGGAAGGGACGAGCAGTACTTC. Its translation: CASSPYRGRDEQYF.

This clone has just one count. J is TRBJ1-1 and V is TRBV27; 8 positions agree with TRBD1. Germline trimming cut 3 bases from V and 7 bases from J; bases unmatched to any gene: 7. The CDR3 extends over 14 amino acids. Germline V lookup: CDR1 MNHEY, CDR2 SMNVEV (reference sequence). The CDR3 DNA sequence: TGTGCCAGCAGTTTTGGACAGGGTGTTGGTGAAGCTTTCTTT. Protein: CASSFGQGVGEAFF.

The chain links TRBV29-1 to TRBJ2-1; TRBD1 matches 11 bases. Per germline, CDR1 SQVTM and CDR2 ANQGSEA. J gave up 7 bases and V 6 bases, and 11 bases lay outside the gene matches. CDR3 length equals 15 residues. CDR3 sequence: CSVIGQGAGGNEQFF. The CDR3 DNA reads as TGCAGCGTCATAGGACAGGGGGCAGGGGGGAATGAGCAGTTCTTC.

The gene calls are TRBV11-1 and TRBJ2-1; D might be TRBD2 (6 bases). This CDR3 has 14 amino acids. With 1 base removed from V and 9 bases from J, the gap between germline ends came to 13 bases. CDR1 and CDR2 from the germline V gene are SGHAT and FQDESV (reference sequence). The CDR3 coding sequence is TGTGCCAGCAGCTTAGATTTGTTGGGGGGTGAGCAGTTCTTC. This codes for CASSLDLLGGEQFF. The variable domain in full, completed from reference TRBV11-1 and TRBJ2-1, reads EAEVAQSPRYKITEKSQAVAFWCDPISGHATLYWYRQILGQGPELLVQFQDESVVDDSQLPKDRFSAERLKGVDSTLKIQPAELGDSAMYLCASSLDLLGGEQFFGPGTRLTVL.

This sequence joins TRBV11-1 and TRBJ2-5; D is possibly TRBD2 (7 bases). Germline values: CDR1 SGHAT, CDR2 FQDESV (reference sequence). CDR3 length: 15 residues. V was pared by 1 base and J by 5 bases, with 14 bases between. CDR3 DNA sequence: TGTGCCAGCAGCTTAGACGTCGGGGGGCGGGAGACCCAGTACTTC. It codes for CASSLDVGGRETQYF.

J is TRBJ2-1 and V is TRBV10-3, with a weak D call TRBD1 (6 bases). Trimming removed 10 bases at V and 7 bases at J, with 14 bases between. There are 12 residues in the CDR3. Germline V gene data show CDR1 as ENHRY and CDR2 as SYGVKD. CDR3 loop: CATREGENEQFF. The CDR3 region has the DNA TGTGCCACCAGAGAGGGGGAGAATGAGCAGTTCTTC.

This rearrangement joins TRBV30 to TRBJ1-2; TRBD1 might be the D (5 bases). V lost 0 bases and J 4 bases, leaving 15 bases between the germline ends. The CDR3 is 15 amino acids. Germline V gives CDR1 GTSNPN, CDR2 SVGIG (reference sequence). As DNA, the CDR3 is TGTGCCTGGAGTGTACATCTAGAAGGGGTCTATGGCTACACCTTC. Translating it yields CAWSVHLEGVYGYTF.

The gene calls are TRBV19 and TRBJ1-5; D may be TRBD1 (6 bases). Looked up from germline, CDR1 is LNHDA and CDR2 is SQIVND (reference sequence). This CDR3 is built from 15 residues. V dropped 5 bases and J dropped 3 bases, with 14 bases sitting between them. The CDR3 nucleotides are TGTGCCAGTAGTCGAAGAAGACAGGACAATCAGCCCCAGCATTTT. This gives the protein CASSRRRQDNQPQHF. Complete variable domain (other parts from reference TRBV19 and TRBJ1-5): DGGITQSPKYLFRKEGQNVTLSCEQNLNHDAMYWYRQDPGQGLRLIYYSQIVNDFQKGDIAEGYSVSREKKESFPLTVTSAQKNPTAFYLCASSRRRQDNQPQHFGDGTRLSIL.

The J gene is TRBJ1-4, the V gene TRBV19, with D maybe TRBD1 (5 bases). The CDR3 contains 13 residues. The germline V gene has CDR1 LNHDA and CDR2 SQIVND (reference sequence). This CDR3 is CVYQGPTNEKLFF. CDR3 nucleotide sequence: TGTGTTTACCAGGGCCCAACTAATGAAAAACTGTTTTTT. Drawing the rest from reference TRBV19 and TRBJ1-4, the complete variable domain is DGGITQSPKYLFRKEGQNVTLSCEQNLNHDAMYWYRQDPGQGLRLIYYSQIVNDFQKGDIAEGYSVSREKKESFPLTVTSAQKNPTAFYLCVYQGPTNEKLFFGSGTQLSVL.